This is a list of T cell receptor beta chains from one sample in a study of T cell responses to AZD1222 COVID-19 vaccine. The data were produced by immunoSEQ multiplex PCR, yet TCRdb's version contains in-frame clones alone and is incomplete. The repertoire consists of 200,000 or so clones, with around 90% occurring once and the leading ten covering roughly 0.99%. The material was peripheral blood, obtained on day 0 of AZD1222 vaccination. Receptors originate from an adult in good health. Each CDR3 is given with its conserved first and last residue. Each record gives: CDR3 DNA, CDR3 protein, D gene, J gene, clone size, CDR3 length, V gene. The D gene is left open where the match is weak. The size entry is marked missing in some rows and otherwise reads once, few, many or a size class.

DNA: TGTGCCAGCAGCCCGGCGGGAGAGCAGTTCTTC
CDR3: CASSPAGEQFF
D: NA
J: TRBJ2-1
size: NA
length: 11
V: TRBV9

DNA: TGTGCCAGCAGCTCCGTTAAAAAAGCGGGGGGGAGCTACGAGCAGTACTTC
CDR3: CASSSVKKAGGSYEQYF
D: TRBD2
J: TRBJ2-7
size: NA
length: 17
V: TRBV11-2

DNA: TGTGCCAGCAGGGGGGACAGTCGGAATGAGCAGTTCTTC
CDR3: CASRGDSRNEQFF
D: TRBD1
J: TRBJ2-1
size: NA
length: 13
V: TRBV2

DNA: TGTGCCATCAGTCCTACAGTTAGTCGTTCAGATACGCAGTATTTT
CDR3: CAISPTVSRSDTQYF
D: NA
J: TRBJ2-3
size: NA
length: 15
V: TRBV10-3

DNA: TGTGCCAGCAGCCCGGGTCAAATCACAGATACGCAGTATTTT
CDR3: CASSPGQITDTQYF
D: NA
J: TRBJ2-3
size: NA
length: 14
V: TRBV7-9

DNA: TGTGCCAGCAGCCAAGATCGCAGGGGTCCCGGGGGAGGTCAGCCCCAGCATTTT
CDR3: CASSQDRRGPGGGQPQHF
D: NA
J: TRBJ1-5
size: NA
length: 18
V: TRBV4-2

DNA: TGTGCCAGTAGTATGGCCGGTAGCGGGAGAGGCACAGATACGCAGTATTTT
CDR3: CASSMAGSGRGTDTQYF
D: TRBD2
J: TRBJ2-3
size: NA
length: 17
V: TRBV19

DNA: TGTGCCAGCAGTTTTTACAGAGGACTAGCGGGATCCACAGATACGCAGTATTTT
CDR3: CASSFYRGLAGSTDTQYF
D: TRBD2
J: TRBJ2-3
size: NA
length: 18
V: TRBV28

DNA: TGTGCCAGCAGCTTAACCGCCAATCAGCCCCAGCATTTT
CDR3: CASSLTANQPQHF
D: NA
J: TRBJ1-5
size: NA
length: 13
V: TRBV7-9

DNA: TGTGCCAGCAGCCCTGCCGGGACACCAAAGGGATCGGCTAATGAAAAACTGTTTTTT
CDR3: CASSPAGTPKGSANEKLFF
D: NA
J: TRBJ1-4
size: once
length: 19
V: TRBV7-8

DNA: TGTGCCAGCAGGGACGGGGGACTAGCGGGAACGGCCTACGAGCAGTACTTC
CDR3: CASRDGGLAGTAYEQYF
D: TRBD2
J: TRBJ2-7
size: NA
length: 17
V: TRBV28

DNA: TGTGCCAGCAGTTTGGGGGGTACCGCTTTCTTT
CDR3: CASSLGGTAFF
D: NA
J: TRBJ1-1
size: NA
length: 11
V: TRBV6-5

DNA: TGTGCCATCGAACAGGGGTCACCCCTCCACTTT
CDR3: CAIEQGSPLHF
D: TRBD1
J: TRBJ1-6
size: NA
length: 11
V: TRBV7-9

DNA: TGTGCCAGCAGCGTGGATGGGGCCTTTGGCAAGCAGTACTTC
CDR3: CASSVDGAFGKQYF
D: NA
J: TRBJ2-7
size: NA
length: 14
V: TRBV9

DNA: TGTGCCAGCAGTTTAATTGTAGGGCATCAGCCCCAGCATTTT
CDR3: CASSLIVGHQPQHF
D: NA
J: TRBJ1-5
size: once
length: 14
V: TRBV28